This TCR beta chain was sequenced for a study of T cell repertoires in cytomegalovirus infection. V shed 3 bases and J shed 2 bases, with 10 bases lying between them. This CDR3 comprises 14 residues. In germline, CDR1 is MNHEY, CDR2 SVGAGI. This clonotype has only a few counts. TCRdb redid the calling of the reads with MiXCR, one entry per CDR3 protein. The sample records 500,000 or so distinct CDR3 sequences, 16% being singletons. V and J are TRBV6-5 and TRBJ2-5; the D is unclear. This sequence was found in a human donor in good health (CMV status not recorded). Some clones in this sample may be carry-over from other donors' samples. Sequenced sample: CD8+ T cells from PBMCs. In DNA, the CDR3 is TGTGCCAGCAGTTATTTAGGGCCACAAGAGACCCAGTACTTC. As protein: CASSYLGPQETQYF.